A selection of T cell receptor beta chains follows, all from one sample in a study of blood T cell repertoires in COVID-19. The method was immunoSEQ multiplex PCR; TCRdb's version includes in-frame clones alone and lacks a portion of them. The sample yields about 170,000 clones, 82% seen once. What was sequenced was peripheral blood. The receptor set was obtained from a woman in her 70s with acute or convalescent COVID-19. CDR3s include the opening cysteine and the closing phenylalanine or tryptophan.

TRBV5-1 CASSLGVYQGPTDTQYF
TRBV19 CASSIRGGSLYEQYF
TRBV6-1 CASSEWGSGIGKETQYF
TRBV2 CASRDRGGYEQYF
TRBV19 CASTTGGEKLFF
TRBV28 CASSFPVGLSSDYEQYF
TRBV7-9 CASSIRQPNEKLFF
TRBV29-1 CSVEGLAGGDEQFF
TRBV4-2 CASSQASTGFGNTIYF
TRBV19 CASSHSRGAFF
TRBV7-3 CASSKTDRETLHF
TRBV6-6 CASSYTGDTDTQYF
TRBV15 CATTEGEYSNQPQHF
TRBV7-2 CASSLRTGARGVFF
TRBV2 CASIGRIYEQYF
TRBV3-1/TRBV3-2 CASSQTGNRGYEQYF
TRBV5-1 CASSLASLDGTDTQYF
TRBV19 CASSKLVTNTGELFF
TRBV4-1 CASSQAIHQPQHF
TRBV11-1 CASSLVYSTEAFF
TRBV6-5 CASTLGQADWYGYTF
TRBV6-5 CAGTPREGDGYTF
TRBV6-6 CASSYGYGGNQPQHF
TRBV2 CASSVLGMRAGELFF
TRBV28 CASSLTSGTNTEAFF
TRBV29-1 CSTRTGEETQYF
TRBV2 CASSDSGVGTDTQYF
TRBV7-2 CASSLGDSPYNEQFF
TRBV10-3 CAISESHSAGTPLFF
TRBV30 CAWSGYESGVETQYF
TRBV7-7 CASSPIRGDSGNTIYF
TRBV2 CASSARAGNTEAFF
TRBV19 CASSEQLNTEAFF
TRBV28 CASSLAEIQFNYGYTF
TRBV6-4 CASSETRDTGGYTF
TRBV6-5 CASRLGLQYEQYF
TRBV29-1 CSVEVGGGTDTQYF
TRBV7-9 CASSLGQGVYNEQFF
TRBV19 CATHPGGRASNQPQHF
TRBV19 CASSIARRSVEQFF
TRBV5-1 CASSLPGGIKTQYF
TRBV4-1 CASSQGPPRFLNSPLHF
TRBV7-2 CASSPLDTQYF
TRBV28 CASSLRGGTQETQYF
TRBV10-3 CAISENTGLAGYEQFF
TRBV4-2 CASSLSTGTGNQPQHF
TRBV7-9 CASSFAGETQYF
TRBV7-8 CASSLAGGETQYF
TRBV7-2 CASSLTAGRANTGELFF
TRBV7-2 CASSSLNEQYF